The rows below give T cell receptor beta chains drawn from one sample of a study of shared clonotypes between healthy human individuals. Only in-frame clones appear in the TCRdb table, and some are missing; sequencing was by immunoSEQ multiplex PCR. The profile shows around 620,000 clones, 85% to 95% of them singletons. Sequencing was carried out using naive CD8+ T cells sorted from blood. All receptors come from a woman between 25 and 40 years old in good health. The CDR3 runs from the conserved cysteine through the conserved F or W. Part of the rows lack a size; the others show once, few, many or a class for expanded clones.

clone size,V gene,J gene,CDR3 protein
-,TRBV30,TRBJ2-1,CAGYSYNEQFF
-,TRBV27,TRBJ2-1,CASSLAGSGRINEQFF
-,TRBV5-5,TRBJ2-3,CASSFFRTSTDTQYF
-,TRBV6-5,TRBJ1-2,CASSYSTGNGYTF
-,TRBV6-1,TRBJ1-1,CASRTGQGFEAFF
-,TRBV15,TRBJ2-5,CATAADRGQTQYF
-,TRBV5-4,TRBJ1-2,CASSTRQGPYGYTF
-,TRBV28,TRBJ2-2,CATVQAGVGELFF
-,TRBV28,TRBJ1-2,CASSSGLNYGYTF
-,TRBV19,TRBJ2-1,CASSSSGNYNEQFF
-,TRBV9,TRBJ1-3,CASSAGARDTIYF
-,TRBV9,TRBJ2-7,CASSPQEVGTYEQYF
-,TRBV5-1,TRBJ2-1,CASSLTWTSGIPYNEQFF
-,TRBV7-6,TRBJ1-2,CASSLATGGSYGYTF
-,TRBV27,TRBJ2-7,CASKLAGGYEQYF
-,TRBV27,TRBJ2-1,CASSLGTSGHNEQFF
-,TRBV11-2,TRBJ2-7,CASSLTDSDYEQYF
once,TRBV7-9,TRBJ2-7,CASSPKRTYEQYF
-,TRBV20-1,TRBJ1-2,CSARTNYGYTF
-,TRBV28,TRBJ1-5,CASSPGQGRQPQHF
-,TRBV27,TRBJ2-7,CASSPTNPYEQYF
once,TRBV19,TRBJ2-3,CASSTLNEGPVADTQYF
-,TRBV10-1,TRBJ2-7,CASSKKPGGSYEQYF